This entry describes one T cell receptor beta chain. Its antigen remains unidentified. The CDR3 totals 17 residues. V lost 0 bases and J 3 bases, leaving 18 bases between the germline ends. Looked up from germline, CDR1 is SGHAT and CDR2 is FQNNGV. TCRdb's copy holds only in-frame clones and misses some; the assay was immunoSEQ multiplex PCR. The table includes fewer than 65,000 clones, around nine tenths detected once. The record originates from a study of glioma-infiltrating T cells after dendritic cell vaccination. Findings and limits, study-wide: Survival was not directly related to TCR clonality in these patients.

Time point noted: after dendritic cell vaccination, including at tumor progression/relapse. PBMC were collected before vaccination, two weeks after the third vaccination, and at progression. The V gene is TRBV11-2, the J gene TRBJ2-7; TRBD2 might be the D (6 bases). Specimen: blood, collected after dendritic cell vaccination. This sequence was found in a human donor with glioblastoma. The CDR3 bases are TGTGCCAGCAGCTTAGAAGGTGGCGCGGGAAGGTACTACGAGCAGTACTTC. It encodes CASSLEGGAGRYYEQYF.